The following is a T cell receptor beta chain sequence with its context. The V end was cut by 2 bases, the J end by 3 bases, with 16 bases between. Germline loops: CDR1 GTSNPN, CDR2 SVGIG (reference sequence). The CDR3 runs to 15 residues. The data derive from a study of blood T cell repertoires in COVID-19. The method was immunoSEQ multiplex PCR; TCRdb's version includes in-frame clones alone and lacks a portion of them. The table lists hundreds of thousands of clones, about 93% of them singletons. Source material: peripheral blood. The rearrangement joins TRBV30 to TRBJ2-5; no clear D gene. The TCR sequence derives from a man in his fifties or sixties with COVID-19, enrolled during active disease. In DNA form, the CDR3 reads TGTGCCTGGAGTATAGCTTCGGTCGACGAAGAGACCCAGTACTTC. Its protein is CAWSIASVDEETQYF. The entire variable domain, with the rest obtained from reference TRBV30 and TRBJ2-5, is as follows: SQTIHQWPATLVQPVGSPLSLECTVEGTSNPNLYWYRQAAGRGLQLLFYSVGIGQISSEVPQNLSASRPQDRQFILSSKKLLLSDSGFYLCAWSIASVDEETQYFGPGTRLLVL.